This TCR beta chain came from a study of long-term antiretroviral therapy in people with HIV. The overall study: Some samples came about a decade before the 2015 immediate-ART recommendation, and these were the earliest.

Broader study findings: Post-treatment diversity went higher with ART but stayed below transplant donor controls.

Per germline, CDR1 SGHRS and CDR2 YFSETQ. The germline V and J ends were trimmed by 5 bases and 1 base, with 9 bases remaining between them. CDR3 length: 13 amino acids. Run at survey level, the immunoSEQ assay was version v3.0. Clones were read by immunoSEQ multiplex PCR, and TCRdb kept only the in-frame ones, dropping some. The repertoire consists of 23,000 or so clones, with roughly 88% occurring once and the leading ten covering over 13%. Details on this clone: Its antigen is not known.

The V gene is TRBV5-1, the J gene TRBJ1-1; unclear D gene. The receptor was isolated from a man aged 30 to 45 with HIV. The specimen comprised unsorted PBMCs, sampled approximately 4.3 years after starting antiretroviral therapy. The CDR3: CASRFDKNTEAFF. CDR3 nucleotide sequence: TGCGCCAGCAGATTCGACAAGAACACTGAAGCTTTCTTT.